This paragraph reports one T cell receptor (beta chain). In this sample, this clonotype turned up many times. Its antigen has not been determined. Base qualities were left out, and no much larger clone turns up one base away. From the germline V gene (reference sequence), CDR1 is SEHNR and CDR2 is FQNEAQ. At the junction V is shortened by 2 bases and J by 6 bases, with 13 bases in between. CDR3 length: 14 amino acids, cysteine to phenylalanine. Only the CDR3 part of the read is kept: 42 bases, read in frame from the first base. This sample was included in a study of T cells in Graves' hyperthyroidism and ophthalmopathy (dated by TCRdb to the late 2010s). For the study in its entirety: Peripheral blood samples were taken at initial diagnosis, before any treatment was given. A discovery cohort of roughly 100 patients, 43 with Graves' ophthalmopathy and roughly 59 with stable Graves' hyperthyroidism, was used to find distinguishing TCR V-J signatures. Prospective prediction of ophthalmopathy was tested in an independent validation cohort of approximately 19 hyperthyroidism patients and 15 to 17 patients who later progressed to ophthalmopathy. The roughly 90 discovery patients were divided at random into training and test sets in a 7:3 ratio. In addition, the study compared T-cell repertoires in thyroid tissue and in blood from five to seven Graves' hyperthyroidism patients. After blood sampling, hyperthyroidism patients were treated with methimazole at a starting dose of 30 mg daily, and ophthalmopathy patients were treated with high-dose intravenous methylprednisolone. The paper describes TCR Vbeta CDR3 sequencing of 135 peripheral blood samples, made up of under 50 ophthalmopathy patients, 70 to 75 hyperthyroidism patients and about 17 progressor patients. The paper's findings and limits, for the study overall: No statistical method was used to fix the sample size in advance, and group allocation was not hidden from the investigators. A model built on a 13 V-J signature distinguished ophthalmopathy from stable hyperthyroidism, reaching around 87% sensitivity and around 81% specificity in cross-validation and 80%/75% in testing. Most expanded thyroid clonotypes (frequency above 0.001) were also found in blood, which suggests that blood repertoires may mirror thyroid immune responses. In validation, the model predicted progression to ophthalmopathy a median of 6.5 months before onset, with around 70% sensitivity and more than 72% specificity.

The TCR beta CDR3 regions were amplified from RNA transcripts. For the first round of RT-PCR on the TCR CDR3, the HTBI primer set was used together with the Qiagen OneStep RT-PCR kit. Libraries were constructed in a second round of multiplex PCR, after which size selection and purification were performed. Paired-end sequencing of the libraries was performed with 100 bp reads on an Illumina HiSeq2000. As for the authors' bioinformatics: Raw data were processed with SOAPnuke, discarding reads with adapters, uncalled bases, mean Phred below 15, or no exact constant-primer or identifier match. COPE v1.2.5 was used to merge the high-quality paired reads, and each unique nucleotide sequence was defined as a clonotype. MiTCR v1.1 was used to align clonotypes to the IMGT TRBV, TRBD and TRBJ reference segments. The analysis was restricted to V-J combinations with a frequency above 0.0001, which together covered roughly 99% of the repertoires. A TCS score was defined as the ratio of F50 (clonal expansion) to E x V (chaos), with BLOSUM62-based TCRdist applied between CDR3 peptides within each V-J. Welch's t-statistics and random forest reduced 514 V-J features to 13, which were used in a naive Bayes classifier (R e1071). TCRdb cleaned the public reads at Q25 with fastp, built clones with MiXCR and kept in-frame beta chains. Rows with one shared CDR3 protein collapse into an entry with the most common genes and DNA. What appears here as the V and J calls and clone size reflects TCRdb's work, not the paper's. Within this sample are roughly 600,000 distinct CDR3 sequences, with more than 14% of them counted one time only. Around 13% of the sample lies in the top ten.

Ophthalmopathy patients had moderately to severely active disease, Clinical Activity Score of at least 3, NOSPECS grade of at least 4, and duration under 3 months. Exclusion was applied to patients with uncontrolled infections, other autoimmune diseases, pregnancy or lactation. Clinical symptoms, serum thyroxine and TRAb, thyroid ultrasound, and orbital computed tomography formed the basis for the diagnoses. PBMCs were isolated from 10 ml of fresh peripheral blood by Ficoll-Paque density gradient centrifugation. Total RNA was extracted with Trizol reagent, and quality was checked on an Agilent 2100 Bioanalyzer.

The sequencing input was blood. The rearrangement combines TRBV7-9 with TRBJ1-2; the D gene cannot be resolved reliably. This sequence originates from a woman between 45 and 60 years old with Graves' ophthalmopathy. In nucleotides, the sequence is TGTGCCAGCAGCTTACGGGGAATTTCGGATGGCTACACCTTC. It translates as CASSLRGISDGYTF.